The 6 T cell receptor beta chains in this list originate from one sample, sequenced in a study of breast tumors, draining lymph nodes, adjacent tissues. Samples came from axillary lymph nodes draining the breast cancer. TCRdb reanalysed the multiplex PCR reads using MiXCR and keeps one entry per CDR3 protein. The repertoire holds about 130,000 distinct CDR3 sequences, with about 20% as singletons. What was sequenced was axillary lymph node tissue. All receptors derive from a female donor with breast cancer. Some clones in this sample may be carry-over from other donors' samples.

At least ten counts were recorded for this clonotype. This chain uses TRBV10-3 with TRBJ1-6; D is ambiguous. The V and J ends lost 2 bases and 6 bases respectively, with 8 bases between them. The germline CDR1 and CDR2 sequences are ENHRY and SYGVKD. The CDR3 extends over 14 amino acids. CDR3 sequence: CAISERGSNSPLHF. CDR3 DNA sequence: TGTGCCATCAGTGAGCGCGGGAGTAATTCACCCCTCCACTTT.

This clonotype was seen only a few times. V gene TRBV5-4 combines with J gene TRBJ2-3; no clear D. V lost 3 bases and J 0 bases, leaving 14 bases between the germline ends. Per the germline V gene, CDR1 is SGHNT and CDR2 is YYREEE (reference sequence). This CDR3 is built from 16 residues. Here the CDR3 reads CASSSLGGTSTDTQYF. The CDR3 DNA reads as TGTGCCAGCAGCTCCCTCGGCGGTACTAGCACAGATACGCAGTATTTT.

This clonotype has ten or more counts. This sequence joins TRBV7-2 and TRBJ2-3; tentatively, D is TRBD1 (7 bases). The CDR3 length is 16 residues. The ends were cut back, 6 bases at V and 5 bases at J, with 21 bases in the middle. Germline V gives CDR1 SGHTA, CDR2 FQGNSA. This chain's CDR3 is CASSYPFRGEEDTQYF. The CDR3 region has the DNA TGTGCCAGCAGTTACCCATTCAGGGGGGAGGAAGATACGCAGTATTTT.

Many counts were recorded for this clonotype. The chain recombines TRBV5-1 with TRBJ2-3; 9 positions match TRBD2. Germline V CDR1 and CDR2: SGHRS, YFSETQ. V was clipped by 2 bases and J by 5 bases; unmatched bases: 6. The length of the CDR3 is 15 residues. In DNA, the CDR3 is TGCGCCAGCAGCTTCGGCGGGAGGGCTCTAGATACGCAGTATTTT. It specifies CASSFGGRALDTQYF. Drawing the rest from reference TRBV5-1 and TRBJ2-3, the complete variable domain is KAGVTQTPRYLIKTRGQQVTLSCSPISGHRSVSWYQQTPGQGLQFLFEYFSETQRNKGNFPGRFSGRQFSNSRSEMNVSTLELGDSALYLCASSFGGRALDTQYFGPGTRLTVL.

Note on this clonotype: A much larger clone lies one base from this, so it may be a read error. J is TRBJ1-4 and V is TRBV10-3; tentative D call: TRBD1 (5 bases). This CDR3 region has 14 residues. Germline CDR1 is ENHRY and CDR2 is SYGVKD. The CDR3 DNA follows: TGTGCCATCAGTGAGGCGGGACGGGACGAAAAACTGTTATTT. Amino acid sequence: CAISEAGRDEKLLF.

This clonotype came up once. A single base separates this from a much larger clone, so it may be a read error. The chain uses TRBV9 and TRBJ1-5; tentatively, D is TRBD1 (6 bases). Germline CDR1 SGDLS, CDR2 YYNGEE. The CDR3 contains 15 residues. The CDR3: CASGVAPGEGQPQHF. CDR3 DNA sequence: TGTGCCAGCGGCGTAGCACCAGGGGAGGGCCAGCCCCAGCATTTT.